The TCR beta chain described here comes from a study of T cells in Graves' hyperthyroidism and ophthalmopathy. TCR beta CDR3 regions were amplified from RNA transcripts. The TCR CDR3 was amplified in a first-round RT-PCR using the HTBI primer set. TCRdb reanalysed the multiplex PCR reads using MiXCR and keeps one entry per CDR3 protein. The table has around 700,000 distinct CDR3 sequences, 18% seen once. This clonotype was counted once. Its antigen remains unknown. Notes on the study in general: The model anticipated ophthalmopathy a median around six months pre-onset.

Before ophthalmopathy appeared, progressors gave blood at initial hyperthyroidism diagnosis. The sample consisted of blood. The TCR was taken from a woman aged 45-65 years with Graves' hyperthyroidism that later progressed to Graves' ophthalmopathy.

The chain's CDR3 is CASSIISGGDNEQFF. In DNA, the CDR3 is TGTGCCAGTAGTATAATAAGCGGGGGGGACAATGAGCAGTTCTTC. The rearrangement links TRBV19 to TRBJ2-1; 10 nucleotides line up with TRBD2. CDR3 size: 15 residues. Germline CDR1 LNHDA, CDR2 SQIVND (reference sequence). V dropped 2 bases and J dropped 5; count of bases not matched to a gene: 3.